This TCR beta chain appears in the sequencing data of a study of tumor-infiltrating lymphocytes in primary liver carcinoma. About the research overall: Ranging in age from 30 to 69 years, the patients were men and women. Staging of the tumors gave T1-T3 N0M0, with widths of 4.2 to 10 cm.

This clonotype appeared once. Its antigen is not known. A read error may produce the germline difference seen at one junction end. RNA and DNA were co-extracted from approximately 20-30 mg of unsorted bulk tissue. None of the patients had received treatment, and all had chronic HBV infection. CDR3 length: 12 amino acids. CDR1 is SEHNR and CDR2 is FQNEAQ in the germline V gene (reference sequence). Regarding the study as a whole: Only around 7.5-24% of top clones occurred in all five tumor regions.

cDNA specific to TCR beta was made from approximately 0.55 ug of total RNA, with a constant-region primer employed for priming. TCR beta libraries came from three nested multiplex PCR rounds using slightly modified ARM-PCR. Running roughly 10 cycles apiece, the first two PCR rounds relied on TRBV1-TRBV30 forward primers together with a C-beta reverse primer. One entry per CDR3 protein results from TCRdb running MiXCR on the multiplex PCR reads. The table lists about 190,000 distinct CDR3 sequences, 70% to 90% of them singletons. Sample: tumor tissue from primary liver carcinoma. This rearrangement joins TRBV7-9 to TRBJ2-7, with a possible D match to TRBD1 (5 bases). The TCR was taken from a man between 35 and 55 years old with primary liver carcinoma and hepatitis B virus infection. The CDR3 DNA sequence: TGTGTCAGCAGCCAGGGTCAGAGCGAGCAGTATTTC. It codes for CVSSQGQSEQYF.